Shown below are 21 T cell receptor beta chains from a single sample sequenced in a study of patients and donors after allogeneic stem cell transplantation. TCRdb processed the RT-PCR reads anew with MiXCR; each CDR3 protein has one entry. The sample carries approximately 200,000 distinct CDR3 sequences, less than 45% recorded once. The sample consisted of blood, either unsorted or a sorted T cell fraction (not recorded which). These receptors were obtained from a human donor who was either an allogeneic HSCT recipient or a stem cell or donor lymphocyte infusion donor (not recorded which). It is not recorded whose cells these are; they may come from a transplant donor.

The sample holds a few counts of this clonotype. The gene calls are TRBV28 and TRBJ1-2, with 7 bases identical to TRBD1. CDR3 length equals 14 residues. Per the germline V gene, CDR1 is MDHEN and CDR2 is SYDVKM. Trimming at V came to 3 bases and at J to 2 bases, leaving 3 bases not matched to a gene. CDR3 sequence reads: CASSFTGENYGYTF. In nucleotides, the CDR3 is TGTGCCAGCAGTTTTACAGGGGAAAACTATGGCTACACCTTC.

This clonotype was seen a few times. V usage is TRBV9 and J usage is TRBJ2-2; 8 positions agree with TRBD1. V lost 4 bases to trimming and J lost 5 bases; unmatched junction nucleotides: 7. Per the germline V gene, CDR1 is SGDLS and CDR2 is YYNGEE. The CDR3 length is 15 residues. The CDR3 loop reads CASSTRTGTTGELFF. The CDR3 region has the DNA TGTGCCAGCAGCACCCGGACAGGGACAACCGGGGAGCTGTTTTTT. Complete variable domain (other parts from reference TRBV9 and TRBJ2-2): DSGVTQTPKHLITATGQRVTLRCSPRSGDLSVYWYQQSLDQGLQFLIQYYNGEERAKGNILERFSAQQFPDLHSELNLSSLELGDSALYFCASSTRTGTTGELFFGEGSRLTVL.

The sample holds a few counts of this clonotype. The V call is TRBV5-1, the J call TRBJ1-1; no reliable D call. There are 15 residues in the CDR3. V lost 0 bases and J lost 3, with 12 bases in between. CDR1 is SGHRS, CDR2 YFSETQ, per germline. CDR3 coding DNA: TGCGCCAGCAGCTTGGGGGCAGCCACGCACACTGAAGCTTTCTTT. Its translation is CASSLGAATHTEAFF.

This chain links TRBV5-6 with TRBJ1-5; TRBD1 aligns across 7 bases. The CDR3 has 14 amino acids. The trim removed 4 bases at V and 6 bases at J, leaving 7 bases unmatched. Germline V gives CDR1 SGHDT, CDR2 YYEEEE. CDR3 in DNA: TGTGCCAGCAGCAACGGACAGGTTGGTCAGCCCCAGCATTTT. It yields the protein CASSNGQVGQPQHF.

The chain is built from TRBV4-3 and TRBJ1-1; D is possibly TRBD1 (5 bases). Germline V gene data show CDR1 as LGHNA and CDR2 as YSLEER. V lost 3 bases and J 3 bases, leaving 14 bases between the germline ends. CDR3 length equals 15 residues. The CDR3 DNA is TGCGCCAGCAGCCATTCAGGACGAGGGGACACTGAAGCTTTCTTT. This encodes CASSHSGRGDTEAFF.

V usage is TRBV12-3 or TRBV12-4 and J usage is TRBJ1-5; weak D call: TRBD1 (5 bases). Trimming pared 6 bases from V and 2 bases from J, leaving 8 bases between. The CDR3 contains 13 residues. The CDR3: CASRLGGNQPQHF. Here the CDR3 DNA reads TGTGCCAGCAGGCTAGGGGGCAATCAGCCCCAGCATTTT.

This chain uses TRBV20-1 with TRBJ2-1; weak D call: TRBD2 (5 bases). CDR1 is DFQATT, CDR2 SNEGSKA, per germline (reference sequence). The CDR3 has 15 amino acids. V was cut by 6 bases and J by 5 bases, with 20 bases left in between. DNA of the CDR3: TGCAGTGCCACGGTCGGGTCTATCGGGGACAATGAGCAGTTCTTC. Residues: CSATVGSIGDNEQFF.

This clonotype occurred a few times. The chain uses TRBV28 and TRBJ2-3, with D tentatively TRBD1 (5 bases). Germline V gives CDR1 MDHEN, CDR2 SYDVKM. This CDR3 spans 15 amino acids. The germline V and J ends were trimmed by 1 base and 3 bases, with 11 bases remaining between them. Here the CDR3 DNA reads TGTGCCAGCAGTTTATTAAAGACAGAAACAGATACGCAGTATTTT. Translating gives CASSLLKTETDTQYF.

Remarks on this clonotype: Mismatch with germline at one junction end may stem from a read error. The chain combines TRBV12-3 or TRBV12-4 with TRBJ2-7; 10 nucleotides agree with TRBD2. The CDR3 consists of 15 residues. The CDR3 DNA reads as TGTGCCAGCAGTCTAGCGGGAGAGATAAGATACGAGCAGTACTTC. Its translation is CASSLAGEIRYEQYF.

Only a few counts were recorded for this clonotype. The chain joins TRBV7-2 to TRBJ1-1, with D perhaps TRBD1 (5 bases). The CDR3 consists of 15 residues. V was trimmed by 5 bases and J by 2 bases, leaving 15 bases between them. Per germline, CDR1 SGHTA and CDR2 FQGNSA. The CDR3 DNA follows: TGTGCCAGCAGCCCTTACAGGTCATCCAACACTGAAGCTTTCTTT. It yields the protein CASSPYRSSNTEAFF. Drawing the rest from reference TRBV7-2 and TRBJ1-1, the complete variable domain is GAGVSQSPSNKVTEKGKDVELRCDPISGHTALYWYRQSLGQGLEFLIYFQGNSAPDKSGLPSDRFSAERTGGSVSTLTIQRTQQEDSAVYLCASSPYRSSNTEAFFGQGTRLTVV.

The V gene is TRBV7-3, the J gene TRBJ2-1; D possibly corresponds to TRBD2 (6 bases). Deletions cut 3 bases from V and 3 bases from J, with 12 bases between. Germline V gene sequence: CDR1 SGHTA, CDR2 FQGTGA. The CDR3 consists of 15 residues. The CDR3: CASSLEGPYYNEQFF. The CDR3 DNA sequence: TGTGCCAGCAGCTTGGAGGGGCCCTACTACAATGAGCAGTTCTTC.

The chain combines TRBV12-3 or TRBV12-4 with TRBJ1-4, with D unresolved. The CDR3 covers 17 residues. Trimming removed 3 bases from V and 8 bases from J, with 22 bases in between. The CDR3, as DNA: TGTGCCAGCAGTTTCTCCCCCGGGAGTCCGGGGAGGGAAAAACTGTTTTTT. Translation: CASSFSPGSPGREKLFF.

The CDR3 here is CASTQAHSNTGELFF. The CDR3 bases are TGTGCCAGCACCCAAGCACACTCGAACACCGGGGAGCTGTTTTTT. The chain links TRBV6-2 or TRBV6-3 to TRBJ2-2; D ambiguous. The CDR3 contains 15 residues. Trimming left V 7 bases short and J 0 bases short, with 12 bases between. The germline gives CDR1 MNHEY, CDR2 SVGEGT.

The chain carries TRBV12-3 or TRBV12-4 and TRBJ2-1; TRBD2 agrees at 7 bases. The CDR3 contains 15 residues. V was clipped by 5 bases and J by 1 base; unmatched bases: 5. The CDR3 spells CASSPIAGSYNEQFF. The CDR3 DNA reads as TGTGCCAGCAGTCCAATAGCGGGTTCCTACAATGAGCAGTTCTTC.

The chain recombines TRBV20-1 with TRBJ1-1, with D perhaps matching TRBD1 (6 bases). There are 15 residues in the CDR3. The germline gives CDR1 DFQATT, CDR2 SNEGSKA (reference sequence). V gave up 2 bases and J gave up 0 bases, with 13 bases separating them. The CDR3 here is CSARPYRVMNTEAFF. DNA for the CDR3: TGCAGTGCTAGACCGTACAGGGTCATGAACACTGAAGCTTTCTTT.

This clonotype was observed a single time. CDR3 sequence reads: CASSLSGDSRMREYF. CDR3 sequence (DNA): TGTGCCAGCAGCCTATCCGGGGACAGTAGAATGCGGGAGTACTTC. V and J are TRBV12-3 or TRBV12-4 and TRBJ2-7, with 7 bases identical to TRBD1. This CDR3 contains 15 residues. The V gene end was trimmed by 6 bases and the J gene end by 11 bases; junction bases not matched to a gene: 19.

The rearrangement links TRBV9 to TRBJ2-1, with TRBD1 matching over 10 bases. The J segment lost 4 bases and the V segment lost 6 bases, leaving 7 bases of the junction unmatched. Germline assignment: CDR1 SGDLS and CDR2 YYNGEE. The CDR3 totals 15 residues. CDR3: CASTTGTGVYNEQFF. In DNA form, the CDR3 reads TGTGCCAGCACCACCGGGACAGGGGTTTACAATGAGCAGTTCTTC.

This clonotype was counted only a few times. The rearrangement uses TRBV7-6 and TRBJ2-1; D possibly matches TRBD1 or TRBD2 (6 bases each). CDR3 length: 15 amino acids. The germline V and J ends were trimmed by 6 bases and 0 bases, with 12 bases remaining between them. Per the germline V gene, CDR1 is SGHVS and CDR2 is FNYEAQ. CDR3 in amino acids: CASRGAGSSYNEQFF. CDR3 nucleotide sequence: TGTGCCAGCAGGGGGGCGGGGAGCTCCTACAATGAGCAGTTCTTC.

The chain has TRBV4-3 and TRBJ2-1; 9 bases line up with TRBD2. Per germline, CDR1 LGHNA and CDR2 YSLEER. This CDR3 region has 16 residues. V was pared by 0 bases and J by 7 bases, with 7 bases of the junction left unmatched. The CDR3 is CASSQDRAGGLNEQFF. In nucleotides, the CDR3 is TGCGCCAGCAGCCAAGATCGGGCGGGAGGGTTGAATGAGCAGTTCTTC.

The rearrangement links TRBV30 to TRBJ1-1; D ambiguous. The length of the CDR3 is 12 residues. V was cut by 3 bases and J by 4 bases, with 9 bases left in between. Germline CDR1 reads GTSNPN; CDR2 reads SVGIG (reference sequence). Here the CDR3 DNA reads TGTGCCTGGAGGGGGTACGTCACTGAAGCTTTCTTT. It codes for CAWRGYVTEAFF. The variable domain in full, with the rest retrieved from reference TRBV30 and TRBJ1-1, is SQTIHQWPATLVQPVGSPLSLECTVEGTSNPNLYWYRQAAGRGLQLLFYSVGIGQISSEVPQNLSASRPQDRQFILSSKKLLLSDSGFYLCAWRGYVTEAFFGQGTRLTVV.

The CDR3 DNA reads TGTGCCAGCACGGCGGCTAGCGGGAGTGGGGAGCAGTTCTTC. It is translated as CASTAASGSGEQFF. The V gene is TRBV2, the J gene TRBJ2-1; 10 nucleotides line up with TRBD2. The CDR3 loop spans 14 amino acids. The germline V gene has CDR1 SNHLY and CDR2 FYNNEI. J lost 10 bases, V lost 7 bases, and 10 bases had no gene match.